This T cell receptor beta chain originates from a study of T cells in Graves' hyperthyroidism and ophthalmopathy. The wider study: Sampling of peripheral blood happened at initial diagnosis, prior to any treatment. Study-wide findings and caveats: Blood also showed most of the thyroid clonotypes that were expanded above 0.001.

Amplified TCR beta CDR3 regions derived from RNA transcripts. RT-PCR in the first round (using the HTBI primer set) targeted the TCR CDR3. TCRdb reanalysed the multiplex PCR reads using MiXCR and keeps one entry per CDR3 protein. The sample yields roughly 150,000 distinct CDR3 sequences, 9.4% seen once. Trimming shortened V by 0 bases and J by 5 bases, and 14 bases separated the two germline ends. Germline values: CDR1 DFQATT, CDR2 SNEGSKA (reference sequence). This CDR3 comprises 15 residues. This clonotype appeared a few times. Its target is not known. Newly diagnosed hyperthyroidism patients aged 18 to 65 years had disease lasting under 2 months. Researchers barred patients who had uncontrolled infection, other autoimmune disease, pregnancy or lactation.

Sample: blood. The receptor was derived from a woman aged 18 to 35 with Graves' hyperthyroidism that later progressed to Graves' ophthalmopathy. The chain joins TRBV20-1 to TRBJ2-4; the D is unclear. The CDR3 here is CSARDWANSQNIQYF. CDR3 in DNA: TGCAGTGCTAGAGATTGGGCAAACAGCCAAAACATTCAGTACTTC.